What follows describes a single T cell receptor beta chain. Its antigen is unidentified. Patients underwent thyroid surgery, and none had received any treatment before it. TCRdb reanalyzed the PCR reads with MiXCR. The data contain 30,000 to 45,000 clones, about 26% of them seen just once; the ten biggest clones take up about a tenth. These data are taken from a study of metastatic and nonmetastatic thyroid tumors. Study-wide background: For malignant and benign thyroid patients, tumor or nodule tissue and blood were the sources whose repertoires were compared.

Study results and limitations: The reported finding was significantly higher TCR beta diversity in malignant thyroid tumors relative to benign nodules, in blood and tumor.

The CDR3 spans 15 residues. The V and J ends lost 6 bases and 3 bases respectively, with 18 bases between them. From germline, CDR1 is MNHEY and CDR2 SVGEGT. This sequence was found in a male donor with papillary thyroid cancer or a benign thyroid nodule (not recorded which). Some clones in this sample may be carry-over from other donors' samples. This chain uses TRBV6-2 or TRBV6-3 with TRBJ2-7, with D perhaps assigned TRBD1 or TRBD2 (5 bases each). Sequenced input: blood. The CDR3, as DNA: TGTGCCAGCAGCCAGGTGGGGGACGGATTCTACGAGCAGTACTTC. It yields the protein CASSQVGDGFYEQYF.